This paragraph reports one T cell receptor (beta chain). Antigen: not known. The data belong to a study of cytotoxic CD8 clonotypes in ibrutinib-treated CLL. Study-wide results and limits: Clonality at baseline surpassed age-matched healthy donors and tracked circulating CD8+ T-cell counts.

This CDR3 contains 15 residues. Germline V gives CDR1 SGHNT, CDR2 YYREEE (reference sequence). Trimming took 2 bases from V and 8 from J; bases not matched to a gene: 8. Some clones are missing from TCRdb's copy, which holds only in-frame ones; the method was immunoSEQ multiplex PCR. The data hold about 200,000 clones, with 79% observed a single time. This receptor was obtained from a human donor with chronic lymphocytic leukemia. This sample comprised PBMCs, obtained after 12 months of ibrutinib treatment. The genes are TRBV5-4 and TRBJ1-4; the match to TRBD1 covers 8 bases. The CDR3 DNA reads TGTGCCAGCAGCTTAGAGACAGGGGTCGGCGAAAAACTGTTTTTT. Translated: CASSLETGVGEKLFF.